The rows below give T cell receptor beta chains drawn from one sample of a study of glioma-infiltrating T cells after dendritic cell vaccination. Generated by immunoSEQ multiplex PCR, the TCRdb table keeps only in-frame clones and is missing some. Found here are some 58,000 clones, around 85% of them singletons; the top ten hold around 8.5%. The specimen was blood, collected after dendritic cell vaccination. The receptors shown here come from a human donor with glioblastoma. Each CDR3 is given with its conserved first and last residue. A D gene is named only where the DNA matches it firmly. A row's size may be missing; if present it is once, few, many or a size class.

TGTGCCAGCAGTGAGCGGACCTCCTACAATGAGCAGTTCTTC CASSERTSYNEQFF TRBJ2-1 once TRBV6-5 -
TGTGCCAGCTCACCGAATCAGGGTATCAATCAGCCCCAGCATTTT CASSPNQGINQPQHF TRBJ1-5 - TRBV18 -
TGTGCCAGCAGCGTAGGGCGGGAGACCACTGAAGCTTTCTTT CASSVGRETTEAFF TRBJ1-1 - TRBV9 -
TGCGCCAGCAGCGAAGGACAGGGGAGTCAGCCCCAGCATTTT CASSEGQGSQPQHF TRBJ1-5 - TRBV5-1 TRBD1
TGTGCCAGCAACCGGGACAGATATTCACCCCTCCACTTT CASNRDRYSPLHF TRBJ1-6 - TRBV9 TRBD1
TGTGCCTGGGACGCCGACCTAGCGGGGGGTGGAGATACGCAGTATTTT CAWDADLAGGGDTQYF TRBJ2-3 - TRBV30 TRBD2
TGTGCCAGCAGCAGCAACTACGAGCAGTACTTC CASSSNYEQYF TRBJ2-7 - TRBV11-2 -
TGTGCCAGCTCACGGGGACAGATTAATGAAAAACTGTTTTTT CASSRGQINEKLFF TRBJ1-4 - TRBV18 TRBD1
TGTGCCAGCAGCTTCTCCCGGACAGGGGAGATTCAAGAGACCCAGTACTTC CASSFSRTGEIQETQYF TRBJ2-5 - TRBV7-9 TRBD1
TGTGCCAGCAGCACAGGGGTGGGAAACACCATATATTTT CASSTGVGNTIYF TRBJ1-3 - TRBV11-2 TRBD1
TGCGCCAGCAGCTCAGATCCCCTAGCGGGGTACACCGGGGAGCTGTTTTTT CASSSDPLAGYTGELFF TRBJ2-2 - TRBV5-1 TRBD2
TGTGCCAGCACCATTGGGGAGGCGGGGAACACTGAAGCTTTCTTT CASTIGEAGNTEAFF TRBJ1-1 - TRBV7-6 -
TGTGCCAGCAGCTTAGAGGGGGGGGCCAACACAGATACGCAGTATTTT CASSLEGGANTDTQYF TRBJ2-3 - TRBV7-2 -
TGTGCCAGCAGTGGGCAGGGGGACTACGAGCAGTACTTC CASSGQGDYEQYF TRBJ2-7 - TRBV2 TRBD1